This T cell receptor (beta chain) stems from a study of blood T cells in healthy people across ages. As for this clonotype: Its matching antigen is unknown. A junction boundary mismatches the germline segment, possibly from a read error.

Overall study results and limits: Versus aged donors, long-lived donors had higher diversity and more naive CD4+ cells.

Primed by a sample-barcoded 5' primer and a J-beta primer mix, a second PCR proceeded for about 7 to 11 cycles. Via MiXCR, TCRdb re-called the 5' RACE reads, giving one row per CDR3 protein. In the table there are approximately 1,700,000 distinct CDR3 sequences, 39% of which are singletons. Germline CDR1 is LGHNA and CDR2 is YSLEER. The CDR3 contains 15 residues. The chain links TRBV4-3 to TRBJ2-1, with D unresolved. The sequence was obtained from a human donor in good health. Sample: blood. The CDR3 loop is CASGQAIATHNEQFF. DNA of the CDR3: TGCGCCAGCGGCCAAGCAATCGCGACTCACAATGAGCAGTTCTTC.